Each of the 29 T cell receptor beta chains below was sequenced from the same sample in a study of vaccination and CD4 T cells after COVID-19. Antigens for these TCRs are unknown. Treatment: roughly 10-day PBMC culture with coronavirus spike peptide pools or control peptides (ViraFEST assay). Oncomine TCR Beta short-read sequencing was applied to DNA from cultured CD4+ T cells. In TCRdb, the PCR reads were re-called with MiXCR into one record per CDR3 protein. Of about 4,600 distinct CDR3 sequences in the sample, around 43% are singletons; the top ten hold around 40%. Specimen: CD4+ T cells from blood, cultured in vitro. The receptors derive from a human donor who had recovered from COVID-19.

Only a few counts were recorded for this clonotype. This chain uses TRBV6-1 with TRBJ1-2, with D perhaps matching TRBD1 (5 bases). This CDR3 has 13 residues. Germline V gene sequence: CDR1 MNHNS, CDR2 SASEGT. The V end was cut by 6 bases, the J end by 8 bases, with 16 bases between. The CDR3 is CASRFREGEGYTF. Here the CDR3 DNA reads TGTGCCAGCAGATTCAGGGAGGGCGAAGGCTACACCTTC.

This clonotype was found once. The CDR3 here is CASNRWWRESTDTQYF. The CDR3, as DNA: TGTGCCAGCAATCGGTGGTGGCGGGAGAGCACAGATACGCAGTATTTT. The J gene is TRBJ2-3, the V gene TRBV7-3; 7 nucleotides align to TRBD2. The germline V gene encodes CDR1 SGHTA and CDR2 FQGTGA. V lost 7 bases to trimming and J lost 0 bases; unmatched junction nucleotides: 10. This CDR3 spans 16 amino acids.

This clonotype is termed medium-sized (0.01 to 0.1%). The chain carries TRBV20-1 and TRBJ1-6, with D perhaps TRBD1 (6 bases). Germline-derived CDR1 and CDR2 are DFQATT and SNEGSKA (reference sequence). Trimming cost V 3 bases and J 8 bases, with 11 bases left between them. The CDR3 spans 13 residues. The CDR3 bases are TGCAGTGCTAGCCCGGACAGACATTCACCCCTCCACTTT. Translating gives CSASPDRHSPLHF.

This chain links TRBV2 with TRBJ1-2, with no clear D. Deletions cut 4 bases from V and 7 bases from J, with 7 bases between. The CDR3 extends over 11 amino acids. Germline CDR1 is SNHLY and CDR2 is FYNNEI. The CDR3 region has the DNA TGTGCCAGCAGTGTAGGACGTGGCTACACCTTC. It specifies CASSVGRGYTF.

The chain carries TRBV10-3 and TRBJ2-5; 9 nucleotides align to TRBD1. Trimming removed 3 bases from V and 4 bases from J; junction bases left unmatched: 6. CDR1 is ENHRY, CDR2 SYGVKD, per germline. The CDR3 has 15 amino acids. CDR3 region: CAISERGDRVETQYF. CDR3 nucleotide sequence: TGTGCCATCAGTGAACGGGGGGACAGGGTAGAGACCCAGTACTTC.

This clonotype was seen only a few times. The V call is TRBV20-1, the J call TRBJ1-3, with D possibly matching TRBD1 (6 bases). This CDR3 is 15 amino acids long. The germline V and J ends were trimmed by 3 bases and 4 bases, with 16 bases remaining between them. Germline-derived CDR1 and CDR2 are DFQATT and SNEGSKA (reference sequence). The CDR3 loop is CSARPDRLWGNTIYF. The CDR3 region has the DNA TGCAGTGCTAGGCCCGACAGGCTTTGGGGAAACACCATATATTTT.

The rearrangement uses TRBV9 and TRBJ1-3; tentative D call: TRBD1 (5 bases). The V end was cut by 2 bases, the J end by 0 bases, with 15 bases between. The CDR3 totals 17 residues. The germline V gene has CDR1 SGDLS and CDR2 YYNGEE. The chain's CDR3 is CASSVGTEPYSGNTIYF. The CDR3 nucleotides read TGTGCCAGCAGCGTCGGGACGGAACCGTACTCTGGAAACACCATATATTTT.

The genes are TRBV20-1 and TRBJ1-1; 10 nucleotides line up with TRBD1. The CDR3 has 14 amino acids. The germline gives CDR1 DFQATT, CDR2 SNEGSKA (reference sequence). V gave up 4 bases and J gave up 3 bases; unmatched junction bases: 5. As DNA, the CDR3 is TGCAGTGCTAAGACAGGGGGCCTGGACACTGAAGCTTTCTTT. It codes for CSAKTGGLDTEAFF.

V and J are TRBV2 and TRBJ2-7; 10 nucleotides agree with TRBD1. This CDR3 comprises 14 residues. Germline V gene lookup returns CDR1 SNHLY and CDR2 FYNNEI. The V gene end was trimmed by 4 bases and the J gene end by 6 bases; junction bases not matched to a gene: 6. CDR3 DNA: TGTGCCAGCAGTGTAAGGACAGGGGGTGGCGAGCAGTACTTC. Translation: CASSVRTGGGEQYF.

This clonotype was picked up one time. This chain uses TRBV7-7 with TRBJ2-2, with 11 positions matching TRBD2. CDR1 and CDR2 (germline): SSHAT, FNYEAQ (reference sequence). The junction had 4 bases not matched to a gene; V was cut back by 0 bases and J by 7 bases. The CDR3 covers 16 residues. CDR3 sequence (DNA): TGTGCCAGCAGCTTAGCACTAGCGGGAGATATCGGGGAGCTGTTTTTT. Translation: CASSLALAGDIGELFF.

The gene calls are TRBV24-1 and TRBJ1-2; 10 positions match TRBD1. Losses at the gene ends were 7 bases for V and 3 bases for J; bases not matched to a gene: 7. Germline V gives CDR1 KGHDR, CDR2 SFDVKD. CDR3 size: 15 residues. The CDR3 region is CATRGTGDFDYGYTF. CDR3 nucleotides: TGTGCCACCAGGGGGACAGGGGACTTCGACTATGGCTACACCTTC.

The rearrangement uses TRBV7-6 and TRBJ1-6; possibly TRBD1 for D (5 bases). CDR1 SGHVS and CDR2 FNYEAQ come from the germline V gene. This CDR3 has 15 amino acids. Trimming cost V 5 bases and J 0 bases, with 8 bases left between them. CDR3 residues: CASSPGFSYNSPLHF. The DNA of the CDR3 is TGTGCCAGCAGCCCAGGGTTCTCCTATAATTCACCCCTCCACTTT.

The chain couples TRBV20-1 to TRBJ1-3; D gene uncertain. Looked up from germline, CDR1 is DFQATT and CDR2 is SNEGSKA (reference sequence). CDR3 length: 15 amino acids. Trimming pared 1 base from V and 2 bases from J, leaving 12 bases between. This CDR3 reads CSARAFPSPGNTIYF. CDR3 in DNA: TGCAGTGCTAGAGCCTTCCCGAGCCCTGGAAACACCATATATTTT.

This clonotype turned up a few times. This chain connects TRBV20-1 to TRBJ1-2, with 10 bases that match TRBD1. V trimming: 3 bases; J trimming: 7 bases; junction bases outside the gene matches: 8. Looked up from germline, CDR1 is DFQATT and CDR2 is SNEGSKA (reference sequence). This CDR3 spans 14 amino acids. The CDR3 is CSASWTGGEGGYTF. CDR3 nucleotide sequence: TGCAGTGCTAGTTGGACAGGGGGGGAGGGTGGCTACACCTTC.

The CDR3 loop reads CASSLLGPSYNEQFF. In DNA, the CDR3 is TGTGCCAGCAGTCTCCTGGGACCATCCTACAATGAGCAGTTCTTC. The chain uses TRBV6-2 or TRBV6-3 and TRBJ2-1; D possibly uses TRBD1 or TRBD2 (5 bases each). The CDR3 is made up of 15 amino acids. The ends were cut back, 5 bases at V and 1 base at J, with 12 bases in the middle. CDR1 and CDR2 (germline): MNHEY, SVGEGT.

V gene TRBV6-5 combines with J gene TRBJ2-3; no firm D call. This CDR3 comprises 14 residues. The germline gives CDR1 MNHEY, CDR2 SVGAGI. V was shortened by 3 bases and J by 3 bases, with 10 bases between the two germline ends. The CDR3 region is CASSYSLGTDTQYF. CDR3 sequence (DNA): TGTGCCAGCAGTTATTCCTTAGGAACAGATACGCAGTATTTT.

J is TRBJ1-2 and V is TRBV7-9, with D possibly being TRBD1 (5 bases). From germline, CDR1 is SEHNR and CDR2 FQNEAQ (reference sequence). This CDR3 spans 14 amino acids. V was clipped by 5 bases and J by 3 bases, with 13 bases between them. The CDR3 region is CASSPTGVDYGYTF. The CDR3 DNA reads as TGTGCCAGCAGCCCGACGGGGGTTGACTATGGCTACACCTTC.

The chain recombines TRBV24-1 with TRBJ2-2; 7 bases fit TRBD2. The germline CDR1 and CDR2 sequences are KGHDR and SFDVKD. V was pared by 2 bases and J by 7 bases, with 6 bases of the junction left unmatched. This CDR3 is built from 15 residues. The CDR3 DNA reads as TGTGCCACCAGTGATTCTACCCGGGGGGACGGGGAGCTGTTTTTT. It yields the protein CATSDSTRGDGELFF.

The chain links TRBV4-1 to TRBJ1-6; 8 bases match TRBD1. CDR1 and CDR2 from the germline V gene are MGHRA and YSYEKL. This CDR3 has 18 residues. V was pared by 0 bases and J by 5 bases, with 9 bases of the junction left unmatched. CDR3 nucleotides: TGCGCCAGCAGCCAAGATGTGACAGGGGCGAAAAATAATTCACCCCTCCACTTT. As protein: CASSQDVTGAKNNSPLHF.

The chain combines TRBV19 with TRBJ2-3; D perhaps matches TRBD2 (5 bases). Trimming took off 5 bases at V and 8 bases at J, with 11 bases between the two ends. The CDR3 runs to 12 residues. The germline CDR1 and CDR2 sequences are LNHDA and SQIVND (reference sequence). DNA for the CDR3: TGTGCCAGTAGTGGAACTAGGGTTACGCAGTATTTT. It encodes CASSGTRVTQYF. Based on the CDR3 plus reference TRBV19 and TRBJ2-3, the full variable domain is DGGITQSPKYLFRKEGQNVTLSCEQNLNHDAMYWYRQDPGQGLRLIYYSQIVNDFQKGDIAEGYSVSREKKESFPLTVTSAQKNPTAFYLCASSGTRVTQYFGPGTRLTVL.

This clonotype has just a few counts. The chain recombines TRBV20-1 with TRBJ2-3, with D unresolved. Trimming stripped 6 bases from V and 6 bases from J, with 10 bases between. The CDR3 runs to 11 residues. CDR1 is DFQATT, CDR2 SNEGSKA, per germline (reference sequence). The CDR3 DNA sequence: TGCAGTGCCGGTTATGTCGATACGCAGTATTTT. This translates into CSAGYVDTQYF.

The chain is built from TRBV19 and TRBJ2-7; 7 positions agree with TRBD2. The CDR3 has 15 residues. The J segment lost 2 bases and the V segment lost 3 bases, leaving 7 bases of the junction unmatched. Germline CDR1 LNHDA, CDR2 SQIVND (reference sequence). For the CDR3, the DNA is TGTGCCAGTAGTATTTGGGGCGCGGGAGCCTACGAGCAGTACTTC. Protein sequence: CASSIWGAGAYEQYF.

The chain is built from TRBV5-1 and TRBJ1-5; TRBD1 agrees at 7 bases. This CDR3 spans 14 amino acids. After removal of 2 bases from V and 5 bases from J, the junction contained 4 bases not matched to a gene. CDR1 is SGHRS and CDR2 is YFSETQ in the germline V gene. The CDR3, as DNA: TGCGCCAGCAGCTTACAGGGGTATTATCAGCCCCAGCATTTT. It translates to CASSLQGYYQPQHF.

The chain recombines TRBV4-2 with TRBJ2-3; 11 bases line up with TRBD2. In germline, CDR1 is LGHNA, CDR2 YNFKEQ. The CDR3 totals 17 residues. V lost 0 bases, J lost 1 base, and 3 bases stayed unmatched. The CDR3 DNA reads TGTGCCAGCAGCCAAGACACTAGCGGGAGAGGCACAGATACGCAGTATTTT. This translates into CASSQDTSGRGTDTQYF.

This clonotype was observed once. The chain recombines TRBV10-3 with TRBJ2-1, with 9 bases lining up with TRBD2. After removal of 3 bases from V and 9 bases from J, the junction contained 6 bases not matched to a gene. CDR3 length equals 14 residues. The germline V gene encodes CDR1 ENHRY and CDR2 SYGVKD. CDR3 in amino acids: CAISDSAGGPEQFF. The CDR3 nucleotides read TGTGCCATCAGTGACTCCGCGGGGGGGCCTGAGCAGTTCTTC.

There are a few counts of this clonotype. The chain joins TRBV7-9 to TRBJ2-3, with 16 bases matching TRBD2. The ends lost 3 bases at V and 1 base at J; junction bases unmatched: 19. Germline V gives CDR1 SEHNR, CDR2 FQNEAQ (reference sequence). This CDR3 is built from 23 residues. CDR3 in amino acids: CASSFVSFVPGLAGGRGTDTQYF. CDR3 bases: TGTGCCAGCAGCTTTGTTTCTTTCGTCCCGGGACTAGCGGGAGGGAGGGGCACAGATACGCAGTATTTT.

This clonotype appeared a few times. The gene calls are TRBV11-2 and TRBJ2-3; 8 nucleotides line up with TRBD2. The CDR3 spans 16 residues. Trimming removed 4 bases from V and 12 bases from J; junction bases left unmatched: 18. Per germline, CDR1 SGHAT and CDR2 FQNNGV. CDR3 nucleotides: TGTGCCAGCAGCTCCCCCACCGGACTAGCCGTCCTCCGTCAGTATTTT. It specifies CASSSPTGLAVLRQYF.

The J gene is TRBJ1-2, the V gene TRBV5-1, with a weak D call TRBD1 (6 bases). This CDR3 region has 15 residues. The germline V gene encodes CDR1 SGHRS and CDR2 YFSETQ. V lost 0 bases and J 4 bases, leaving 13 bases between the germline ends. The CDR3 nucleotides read TGCGCCAGCAGCTTGGTAGTGGGGGCACGCTATGGCTACACCTTC. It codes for CASSLVVGARYGYTF.

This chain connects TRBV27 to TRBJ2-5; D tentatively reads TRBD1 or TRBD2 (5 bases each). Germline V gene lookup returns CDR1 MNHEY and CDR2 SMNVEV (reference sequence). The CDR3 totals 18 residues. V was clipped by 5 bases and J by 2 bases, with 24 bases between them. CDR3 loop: CASSTKGLGRTQQETQYF. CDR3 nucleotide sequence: TGTGCCAGCAGTACAAAGGGCCTGGGACGGACGCAGCAAGAGACCCAGTACTTC.